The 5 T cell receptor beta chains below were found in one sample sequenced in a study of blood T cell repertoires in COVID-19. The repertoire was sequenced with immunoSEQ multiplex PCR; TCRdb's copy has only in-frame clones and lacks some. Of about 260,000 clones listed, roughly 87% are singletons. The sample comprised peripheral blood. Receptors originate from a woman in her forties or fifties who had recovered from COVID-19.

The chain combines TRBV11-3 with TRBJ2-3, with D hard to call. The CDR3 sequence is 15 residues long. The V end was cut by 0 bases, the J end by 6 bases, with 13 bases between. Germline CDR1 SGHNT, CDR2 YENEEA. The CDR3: CASSLDRRSADTQYF. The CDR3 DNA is TGTGCCAGCAGCTTAGATCGAAGGAGCGCCGATACGCAGTATTTT.

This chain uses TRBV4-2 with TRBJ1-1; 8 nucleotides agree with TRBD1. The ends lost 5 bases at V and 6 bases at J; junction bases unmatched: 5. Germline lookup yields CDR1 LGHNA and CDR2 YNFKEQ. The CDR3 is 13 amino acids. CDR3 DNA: TGTGCCAGCAGCTTCAGGACAGGGCCTGAAGCTTTCTTT. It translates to CASSFRTGPEAFF.

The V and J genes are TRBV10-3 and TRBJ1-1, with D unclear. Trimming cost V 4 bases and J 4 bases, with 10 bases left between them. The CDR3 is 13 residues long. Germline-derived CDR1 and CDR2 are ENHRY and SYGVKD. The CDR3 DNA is TGTGCCATCAGTGCCGGGGAAGGCACTGAAGCTTTCTTT. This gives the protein CAISAGEGTEAFF.

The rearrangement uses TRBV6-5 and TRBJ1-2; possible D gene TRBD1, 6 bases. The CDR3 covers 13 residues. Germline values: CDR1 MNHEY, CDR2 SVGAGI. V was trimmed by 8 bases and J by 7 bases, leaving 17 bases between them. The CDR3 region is CASEGGGQGGYTF. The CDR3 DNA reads TGTGCCAGCGAGGGCGGGGGGCAAGGTGGCTACACCTTC.

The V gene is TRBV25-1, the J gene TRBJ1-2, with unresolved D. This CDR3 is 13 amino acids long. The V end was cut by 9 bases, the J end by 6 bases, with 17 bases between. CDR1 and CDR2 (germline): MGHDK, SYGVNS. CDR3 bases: TGTGCCAGTCACGGGTCCAAAAAACATGGCTACACCTTC. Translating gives CASHGSKKHGYTF.